This T cell receptor beta chain was identified in a study of human T cells and chemical hapten exposure. Findings and limits, study-wide: Those TCRs sitting above 1 in 1000 frequency stayed the same with DPC sensitization.

A single record per CDR3 protein comes from TCRdb applying MiXCR to the RACE reads. The table lists just under 350,000 distinct CDR3 sequences, 5.5% to 8% of them singletons. CDR1 KGHSY and CDR2 FQNENV come from the germline V gene. V gave up 7 bases and J gave up 4 bases, with 14 bases separating them. The CDR3 spans 14 residues. This clonotype occurred a few times. No antigen is known for it. Stated time point: patch test 1, 2 weeks after DPC sensitization. The treatment denotes: therapeutic diphenylcyclopropenone sensitization with weekly scalp DPC. The receptor comes from a young woman with alopecia areata. Some clones in this sample may be carry-over from other donors' samples. The input for sequencing was whole blood, taken in connection with sensitization to the hapten diphenylcyclopropenone (DPC). This chain joins TRBV16 and TRBJ1-5; maybe TRBD1 (5 bases). CDR3 amino acids: CASTQLGGNQPQHF. The CDR3 DNA follows: TGTGCCAGCACACAACTCGGGGGTAATCAGCCCCAGCATTTT.